This is a list of T cell receptor beta chains from one sample in a study of identical twins. A single record per CDR3 protein comes from TCRdb applying MiXCR to the 5' RACE reads. The data show some 230,000 distinct CDR3 sequences, 6.5% seen once. The same data also contributed to another study, on T cells expressing NK-cell markers.

Material: CD8+ T cells sorted from blood. The receptors here all came from a woman under 30 in good health. The CDR3 runs from the conserved cysteine through the conserved F or W. D genes are given only for firm matches. Some rows mark clone size as missing; the rest say once, few, many or name a class of expanded clone.

clone_size	v_call	j_call	d_call	cdr3_aa	cdr3_nt
few	TRBV6-2/TRBV6-3	TRBJ1-1	TRBD1	CASSYHRDRLTEAFF	TGTGCCAGCAGTTACCACAGGGACAGACTAACTGAAGCTTTCTTT
many	TRBV7-2	TRBJ1-2	.	CASSLQGNYGYTF	TGTGCCAGCAGCTTACAAGGGAACTATGGCTACACCTTC
many	TRBV5-1	TRBJ1-1	TRBD1	CASSNRTGRDTEAFF	TGCGCCAGCAGCAACAGGACAGGAAGAGACACTGAAGCTTTCTTT
few	TRBV10-2	TRBJ2-5	.	CASSEGWETQYF	TGCGCCAGCAGTGAGGGCTGGGAGACCCAGTACTTC
many	TRBV12-3/TRBV12-4	TRBJ1-3	.	CASNLSGNTIYF	TGTGCCAGCAACCTCTCTGGAAACACCATATATTTT
.	TRBV7-2	TRBJ2-6	.	CASSLDWGLANVLTF	TGTGCCAGCAGCTTAGACTGGGGTCTAGCCAACGTCCTGACTTTC
.	TRBV27	TRBJ2-1	TRBD2	CASRFSGSSYNEQFF	TGTGCCAGCAGATTTAGCGGGAGTTCCTACAATGAGCAGTTCTTC
.	TRBV20-1	TRBJ2-7	TRBD2	CSARALREENYEQYF	TGCAGTGCTAGAGCTTTGCGGGAGGAGAATTACGAGCAGTACTTC
many	TRBV25-1	TRBJ2-7	.	CASIKGYEQYF	TGTGCCAGCATAAAGGGTTACGAGCAGTACTTC
few	TRBV27	TRBJ2-2	.	CASTKTGRSAGELFF	TGTGCCAGCACGAAGACAGGGAGGTCCGCCGGGGAGCTGTTTTTT
many	TRBV9	TRBJ2-5	TRBD1	CASSGGDRKETQYF	TGTGCCAGCAGCGGGGGGGACAGGAAAGAGACCCAGTACTTC
few	TRBV5-5	TRBJ2-7	.	CASSSFLREYEQYF	TGTGCCAGCAGCTCATTCTTAAGGGAGTACGAGCAGTACTTC
.	TRBV7-6	TRBJ2-3	.	CASSLGGGNTDTQYF	TGTGCCAGCTCATTGGGGGGAGGTAACACAGATACGCAGTATTTT
.	TRBV11-3	TRBJ2-3	TRBD2	CASSPLGGTTDTQYF	TGTGCCAGCAGTCCATTGGGAGGGACCACAGATACGCAGTATTTT
many	TRBV29-1	TRBJ1-2	.	CSVGQPSYGYTF	TGCAGCGTTGGACAGCCTAGCTATGGCTACACCTTC
few	TRBV6-1	TRBJ1-2	TRBD1	CASSEGIGTGNGYTF	TGTGCCAGCAGTGAGGGGATTGGGACAGGGAATGGCTACACCTTC
many	TRBV24-1	TRBJ2-2	.	CATSDRQPGELFF	TGTGCCACCAGTGACCGACAGCCCGGGGAGCTGTTTTTT
few	TRBV7-9	TRBJ2-7	TRBD2	CASTTGLPNVEQYF	TGTGCCAGCACCACGGGACTACCAAACGTGGAGCAGTACTTC
.	TRBV20-1	TRBJ1-6	TRBD1	CSAFDRESYNSPLHF	TGCAGTGCTTTCGACAGGGAGTCCTATAATTCACCCCTCCACTTT
many	TRBV12-3/TRBV12-4	TRBJ2-1	.	CASSRTGLDDDEQFF	TGTGCCAGCAGTCGTACGGGACTCGACGACGATGAGCAGTTCTTC
many	TRBV29-1	TRBJ2-5	.	CSVMTGEGETQYF	TGCAGCGTCATGACAGGGGAGGGTGAGACCCAGTACTTC
.	TRBV27	TRBJ2-7	.	CASSKMGSSSLYEQYF	TGTGCCAGCAGTAAAATGGGTTCTTCGTCTCTTTACGAGCAGTACTTC
.	TRBV14	TRBJ2-7	.	CASSSRQSYEQYF	TGTGCCAGCAGCAGCCGACAGTCCTACGAGCAGTACTTC
many	TRBV7-9	TRBJ2-7	TRBD2	CASRSPGASGDYEQYF	TGTGCCAGCAGATCTCCCGGGGCTAGCGGGGACTACGAGCAGTACTTC
many	TRBV12-3/TRBV12-4	TRBJ2-7	.	CASGFGDEQYF	TGTGCCAGCGGGTTTGGGGACGAGCAGTACTTC